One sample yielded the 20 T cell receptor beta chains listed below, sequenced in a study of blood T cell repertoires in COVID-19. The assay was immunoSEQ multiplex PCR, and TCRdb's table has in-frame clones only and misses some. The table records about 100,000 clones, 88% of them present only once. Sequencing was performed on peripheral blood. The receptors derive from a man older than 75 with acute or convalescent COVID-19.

CDR3 sequence: CASSVAGNTRANTGELFF. The CDR3 DNA reads as TGTGCCAGCAGCGTAGCGGGTAATACACGCGCGAACACCGGGGAGCTGTTTTTT. The gene calls are TRBV9 and TRBJ2-2; D is ambiguous. This CDR3 has 18 amino acids. Germline CDR1 SGDLS, CDR2 YYNGEE. V lost 0 bases to trimming and J lost 0 bases, with 15 bases between them.

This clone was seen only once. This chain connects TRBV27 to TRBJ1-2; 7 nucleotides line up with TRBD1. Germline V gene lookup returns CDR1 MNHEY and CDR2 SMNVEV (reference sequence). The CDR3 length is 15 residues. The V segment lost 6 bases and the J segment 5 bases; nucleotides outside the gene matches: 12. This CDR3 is CASSTGTVSGYGYTF. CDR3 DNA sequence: TGTGCCAGCAGCACAGGGACAGTTTCTGGGTATGGCTACACCTTC.

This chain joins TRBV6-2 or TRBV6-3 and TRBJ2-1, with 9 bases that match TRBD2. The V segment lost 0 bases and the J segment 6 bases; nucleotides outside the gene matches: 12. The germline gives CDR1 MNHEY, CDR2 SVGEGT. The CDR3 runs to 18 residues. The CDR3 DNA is TGTGCCAGCAGTTACTCGGGGCCGGGGAGTAGCGGGAGCAATGAGCAGTTCTTC. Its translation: CASSYSGPGSSGSNEQFF.

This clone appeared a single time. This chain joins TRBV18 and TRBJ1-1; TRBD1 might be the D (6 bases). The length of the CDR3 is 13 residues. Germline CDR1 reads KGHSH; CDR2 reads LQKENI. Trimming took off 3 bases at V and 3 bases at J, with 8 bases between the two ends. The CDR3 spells CASSPHRDTEAFF. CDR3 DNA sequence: TGTGCCAGCTCACCCCACAGGGACACTGAAGCTTTCTTT.

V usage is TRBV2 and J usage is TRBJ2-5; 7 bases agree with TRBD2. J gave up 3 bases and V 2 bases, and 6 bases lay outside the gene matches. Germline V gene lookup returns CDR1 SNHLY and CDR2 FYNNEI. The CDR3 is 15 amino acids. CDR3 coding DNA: TGTGCCAGCAGTGAACTGGGACTAACGAAAGAGACCCAGTACTTC. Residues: CASSELGLTKETQYF.

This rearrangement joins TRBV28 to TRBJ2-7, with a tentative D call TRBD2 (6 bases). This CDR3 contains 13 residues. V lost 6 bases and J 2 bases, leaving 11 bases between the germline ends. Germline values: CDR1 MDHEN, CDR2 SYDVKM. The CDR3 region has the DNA TGTGCCAGCAGGGCGGCGGGGACCTACGAGCAGTACTTC. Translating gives CASRAAGTYEQYF.

CDR3 nucleotides: TGTGCCAGCAGTTATCCCGGTAGCAGGGGGTACGAGCAGTACTTC. Translated, it gives CASSYPGSRGYEQYF. The chain joins TRBV6-5 to TRBJ2-7, with TRBD1 matching 7 bases. Losses at the gene ends were 3 bases for V and 4 bases for J; bases not matched to a gene: 9. Germline assignment: CDR1 MNHEY and CDR2 SVGAGI. The CDR3 spans 15 residues.

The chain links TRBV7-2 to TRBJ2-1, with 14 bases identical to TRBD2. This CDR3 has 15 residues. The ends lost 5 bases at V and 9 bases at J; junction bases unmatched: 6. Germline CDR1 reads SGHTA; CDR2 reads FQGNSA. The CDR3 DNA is TGTGCCAGCAGCGTCGGGACTAGCGGGAGCACTGAGCAGTTCTTC. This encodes CASSVGTSGSTEQFF.

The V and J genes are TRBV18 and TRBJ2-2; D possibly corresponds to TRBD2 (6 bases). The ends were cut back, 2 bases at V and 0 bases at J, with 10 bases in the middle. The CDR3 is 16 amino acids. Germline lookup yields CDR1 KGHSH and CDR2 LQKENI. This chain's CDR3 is CASSPKLASNTGELFF. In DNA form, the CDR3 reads TGTGCCAGCTCACCAAAACTAGCATCGAACACCGGGGAGCTGTTTTTT.

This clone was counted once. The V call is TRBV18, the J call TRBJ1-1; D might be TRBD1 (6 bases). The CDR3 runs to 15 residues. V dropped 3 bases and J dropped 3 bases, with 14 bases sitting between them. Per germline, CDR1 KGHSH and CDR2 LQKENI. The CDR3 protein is CASSPTGGRDTEAFF. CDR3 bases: TGTGCCAGCTCACCGACAGGTGGACGCGACACTGAAGCTTTCTTT. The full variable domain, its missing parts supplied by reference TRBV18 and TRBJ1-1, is NAGVMQNPRHLVRRRGQEARLRCSPMKGHSHVYWYRQLPEEGLKFMVYLQKENIIDESGMPKERFSAEFPKEGPSILRIQQVVRGDSAAYFCASSPTGGRDTEAFFGQGTRLTVV.

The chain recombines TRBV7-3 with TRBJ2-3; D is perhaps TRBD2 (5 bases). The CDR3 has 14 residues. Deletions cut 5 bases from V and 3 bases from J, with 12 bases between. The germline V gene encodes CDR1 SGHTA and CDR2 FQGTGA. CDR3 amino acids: CASSTTSSTDTQYF. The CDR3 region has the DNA TGTGCCAGCAGCACAACTAGTTCGACAGATACGCAGTATTTT.

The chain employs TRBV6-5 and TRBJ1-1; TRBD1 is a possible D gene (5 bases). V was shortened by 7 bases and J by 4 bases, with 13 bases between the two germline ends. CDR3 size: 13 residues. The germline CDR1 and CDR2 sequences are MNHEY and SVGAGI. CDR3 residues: CASTSRQGTEAFF. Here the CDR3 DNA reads TGTGCCAGCACCTCGAGGCAGGGCACTGAAGCTTTCTTT.

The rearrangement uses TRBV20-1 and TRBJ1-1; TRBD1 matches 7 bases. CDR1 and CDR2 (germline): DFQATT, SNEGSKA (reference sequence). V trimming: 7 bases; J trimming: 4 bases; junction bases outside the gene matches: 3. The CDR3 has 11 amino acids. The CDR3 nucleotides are TGCAGTGGTTCAGGGGGCACTGAAGCTTTCTTT. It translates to CSGSGGTEAFF.

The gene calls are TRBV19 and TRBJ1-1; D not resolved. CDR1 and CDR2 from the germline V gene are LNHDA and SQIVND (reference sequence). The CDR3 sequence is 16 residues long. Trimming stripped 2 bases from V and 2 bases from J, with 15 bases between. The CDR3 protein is CASSIRSVAGNTEAFF. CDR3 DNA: TGTGCCAGTAGTATAAGGTCGGTGGCAGGTAACACTGAAGCTTTCTTT.

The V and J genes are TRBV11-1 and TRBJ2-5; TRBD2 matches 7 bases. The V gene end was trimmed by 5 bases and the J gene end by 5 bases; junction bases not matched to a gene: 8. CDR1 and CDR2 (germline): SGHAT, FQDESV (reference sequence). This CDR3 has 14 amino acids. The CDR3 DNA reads TGTGCCAGCAGCCCACAAACCGGGGGGGAGACCCAGTACTTC. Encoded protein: CASSPQTGGETQYF.

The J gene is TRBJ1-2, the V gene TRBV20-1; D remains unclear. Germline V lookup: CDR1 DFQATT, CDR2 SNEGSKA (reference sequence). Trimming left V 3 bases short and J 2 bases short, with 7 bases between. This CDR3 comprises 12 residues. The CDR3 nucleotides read TGCAGTGCTAGTCCGAGAAACTATGGCTACACCTTC. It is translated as CSASPRNYGYTF.

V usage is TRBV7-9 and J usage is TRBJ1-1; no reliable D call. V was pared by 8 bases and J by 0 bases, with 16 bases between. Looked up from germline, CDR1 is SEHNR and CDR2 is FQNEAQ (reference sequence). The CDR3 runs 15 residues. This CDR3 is CASARLKSVNTEAFF. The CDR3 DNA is TGTGCCAGCGCGCGCCTGAAGTCCGTGAACACTGAAGCTTTCTTT.

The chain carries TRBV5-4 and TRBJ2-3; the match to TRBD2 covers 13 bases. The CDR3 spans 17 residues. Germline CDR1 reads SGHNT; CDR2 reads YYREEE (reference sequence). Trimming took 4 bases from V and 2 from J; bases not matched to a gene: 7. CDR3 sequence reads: CASSPKTSGGPTDTQYF. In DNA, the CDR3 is TGTGCCAGCAGCCCCAAGACTAGCGGGGGGCCCACAGATACGCAGTATTTT.

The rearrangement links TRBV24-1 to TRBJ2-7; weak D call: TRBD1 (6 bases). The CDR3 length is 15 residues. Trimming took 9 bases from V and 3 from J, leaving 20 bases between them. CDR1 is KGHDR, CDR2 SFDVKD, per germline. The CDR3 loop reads CATCWTDQICYEQYF. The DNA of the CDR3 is TGTGCCACCTGCTGGACAGACCAAATATGCTACGAGCAGTACTTC.

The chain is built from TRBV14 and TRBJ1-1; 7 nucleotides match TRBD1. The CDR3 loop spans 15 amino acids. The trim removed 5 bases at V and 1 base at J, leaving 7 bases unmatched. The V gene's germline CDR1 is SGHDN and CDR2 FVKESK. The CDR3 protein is CASSRQQGKNTEAFF. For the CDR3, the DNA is TGTGCCAGCAGCAGACAACAGGGGAAGAACACTGAAGCTTTCTTT. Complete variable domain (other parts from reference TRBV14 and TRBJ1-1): EAGVTQFPSHSVIEKGQTVTLRCDPISGHDNLYWYRRVMGKEIKFLLHFVKESKQDESGMPNNRFLAERTGGTYSTLKVQPAELEDSGVYFCASSRQQGKNTEAFFGQGTRLTVV.